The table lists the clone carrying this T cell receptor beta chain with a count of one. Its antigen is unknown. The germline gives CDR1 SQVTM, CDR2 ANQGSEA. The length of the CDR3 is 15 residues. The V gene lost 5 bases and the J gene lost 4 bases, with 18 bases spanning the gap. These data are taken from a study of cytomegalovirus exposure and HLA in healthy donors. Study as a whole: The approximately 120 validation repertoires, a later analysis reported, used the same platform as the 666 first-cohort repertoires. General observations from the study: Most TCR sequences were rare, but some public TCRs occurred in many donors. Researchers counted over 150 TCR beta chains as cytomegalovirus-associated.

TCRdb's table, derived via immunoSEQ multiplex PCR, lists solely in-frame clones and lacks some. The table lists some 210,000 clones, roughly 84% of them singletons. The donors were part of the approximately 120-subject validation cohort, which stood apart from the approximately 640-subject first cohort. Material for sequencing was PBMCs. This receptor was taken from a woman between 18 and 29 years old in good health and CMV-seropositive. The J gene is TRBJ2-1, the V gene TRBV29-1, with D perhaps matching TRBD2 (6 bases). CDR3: CSVKSGGKGYNEQFF. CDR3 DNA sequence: TGCAGCGTTAAATCCGGCGGGAAAGGGTACAATGAGCAGTTCTTC.